A single sample gave rise to the 29 T cell receptor beta chains below, sequenced in a study of neurological immune-mediated disorders. TCRdb ran MiXCR on the 5' RACE reads and lists one entry per CDR3 protein. The sample lists 15,000 to 20,000 distinct CDR3 sequences; roughly a tenth were seen once. Input material: CD8+ T cells from blood. These receptors were collected from a woman between 50 and 59 years old in good health.

This clonotype was observed at least ten times. The chain joins TRBV5-1 to TRBJ2-5; 10 nucleotides align to TRBD1. V was pared by 4 bases and J by 4 bases, with 4 bases of the junction left unmatched. The germline gives CDR1 SGHRS, CDR2 YFSETQ. The CDR3 covers 14 residues. This CDR3 is CASSTGQGGETQYF. Written as DNA, the CDR3 is TGCGCCAGCAGCACCGGACAGGGGGGAGAGACCCAGTACTTC.

This clonotype was detected many times. V is TRBV11-2 and J is TRBJ2-3; D call uncertain. Between the trimmed V and J ends, which lost 6 bases and 0 bases, there was a span of 13 bases. In germline, CDR1 is SGHAT, CDR2 FQNNGV. The CDR3 has 15 amino acids. CDR3 nucleotide sequence: TGTGCCAGCAGTACATCAATTGCTAGCACAGATACGCAGTATTTT. It is translated as CASSTSIASTDTQYF.

This chain uses TRBV30 with TRBJ2-7; D is unclear. Trimming removed 5 bases from V and 3 bases from J, with 8 bases in between. The CDR3 runs 11 residues. Germline CDR1 and CDR2: GTSNPN and SVGIG (reference sequence). CDR3 protein: CAWRKFYEQYF. CDR3 in DNA: TGTGCCTGGCGGAAATTCTACGAGCAGTACTTC.

This clonotype was recorded at least ten times. The chain uses TRBV7-9 and TRBJ1-2, with a weak D call TRBD1 (5 bases). This CDR3 is built from 16 residues. CDR1 and CDR2 (germline): SEHNR, FQNEAQ (reference sequence). Trimming removed 3 bases from V and 3 bases from J, with 17 bases in between. As DNA, the CDR3 is TGTGCCAGCAGCTTTACCGGAGACAGAAAAGACTATGGCTACACCTTC. It translates to CASSFTGDRKDYGYTF. The entire variable domain, with the rest obtained from reference TRBV7-9 and TRBJ1-2, is as follows: DTGVSQNPRHKITKRGQNVTFRCDPISEHNRLYWYRQTLGQGPEFLTYFQNEAQLEKSRLLSDRFSAERPKGSFSTLEIQRTEQGDSAMYLCASSFTGDRKDYGYTFGSGTRLTVV.

This clonotype appeared many times. The chain links TRBV20-1 to TRBJ1-5; D is ambiguous. CDR1 is DFQATT, CDR2 SNEGSKA, per germline (reference sequence). The CDR3 is made up of 17 amino acids. V lost 6 bases to trimming and J lost 0 bases, with 21 bases between them. The CDR3, as DNA: TGCAGTGCCGCCCCGGGCAGGACGTGGGATAGCAATCAGCCCCAGCATTTT. This gives the protein CSAAPGRTWDSNQPQHF.

By sample fraction, this clonotype is medium-sized. This rearrangement joins TRBV10-3 to TRBJ2-5; maybe TRBD1 (6 bases). Germline CDR1 ENHRY, CDR2 SYGVKD. Trimming stripped 10 bases from V and 0 bases from J, with 15 bases between. This CDR3 spans 14 amino acids. CDR3 in DNA: TGTGCCAGTCGAGGGGGATTGTACCAAGAGACCCAGTACTTC. This sequence encodes CASRGGLYQETQYF.

In its sample, this clonotype was seen many times. The chain recombines TRBV20-1 with TRBJ2-7; TRBD2 aligns across 12 bases. This CDR3 has 16 residues. V lost 0 bases, J lost 1 base, and 4 bases stayed unmatched. CDR1 DFQATT and CDR2 SNEGSKA come from the germline V gene (reference sequence). CDR3 in amino acids: CSAREIGLAGSYEQYF. The CDR3 nucleotides are TGCAGTGCTAGAGAGATTGGACTAGCGGGATCCTACGAGCAGTACTTC.

This clonotype was detected many times. The J gene is TRBJ1-2, the V gene TRBV10-3, with 8 bases aligning to TRBD1. The CDR3 loop spans 18 amino acids. Trimming took 8 bases from V and 4 from J; bases not matched to a gene: 21. In germline, CDR1 is ENHRY, CDR2 SYGVKD. The DNA for the CDR3 is TGTGCCATCCTTGATACCTCTACCGGGACAGGACCCCTCTATGGCTACACCTTC. Translating gives CAILDTSTGTGPLYGYTF.

This chain joins TRBV7-2 and TRBJ2-2; D not certain. Trimming shortened V by 6 bases and J by 4 bases, and 9 bases separated the two germline ends. Germline CDR1 reads SGHTA; CDR2 reads FQGNSA. There are 13 residues in the CDR3. CDR3: CASRRPSTGELFF. The CDR3 DNA sequence: TGTGCCAGCAGAAGACCTAGCACCGGGGAGCTGTTTTTT.

This clonotype was seen at least ten times. The chain joins TRBV20-1 to TRBJ2-3; 8 positions agree with TRBD2. V gave up 6 bases and J gave up 1 base; unmatched junction bases: 15. The CDR3 spans 17 residues. Germline V gene data show CDR1 as DFQATT and CDR2 as SNEGSKA (reference sequence). The chain's CDR3 is CSAQPIGREVGTDTQYF. The CDR3 DNA reads as TGCAGTGCCCAGCCGATCGGGCGGGAGGTCGGCACAGATACGCAGTATTTT.

This clonotype was found many times. V and J are TRBV7-8 and TRBJ1-5, with a possible D match to TRBD1 (6 bases). The V gene lost 5 bases and the J gene lost 6 bases, with 20 bases spanning the gap. Germline V gene lookup returns CDR1 SGHVS and CDR2 FQNEAQ. This CDR3 contains 16 residues. CDR3 DNA: TGTGCCAGCAGCCTAGGGGGTGTTTCGGGTACTCAGCCCCAGCATTTT. This translates into CASSLGGVSGTQPQHF.

There are many counts of this clonotype. The genes are TRBV12-3 or TRBV12-4 and TRBJ2-7, with a possible D match to TRBD1 (6 bases). CDR3 length: 14 residues. V gave up 5 bases and J gave up 3 bases, with 14 bases separating them. The CDR3 reads CASSPEPGDYEQYF. The CDR3 DNA sequence: TGTGCCAGCAGTCCCGAACCAGGGGACTACGAGCAGTACTTC.

This clonotype qualifies as medium-sized (0.01 to 0.1%). V usage is TRBV20-1 and J usage is TRBJ2-1; possibly TRBD1 for D (6 bases). CDR3 size: 15 residues. The V gene's germline CDR1 is DFQATT and CDR2 SNEGSKA (reference sequence). Trimming took off 0 bases at V and 3 bases at J, with 12 bases between the two ends. CDR3 region: CSARDPRTDYNEQFF. The DNA of the CDR3 is TGCAGTGCTAGAGATCCCCGGACAGACTACAATGAGCAGTTCTTC.

The table lists this clonotype with many counts. The rearrangement joins TRBV2 to TRBJ2-7; no reliable D call. From germline, CDR1 is SNHLY and CDR2 FYNNEI. The CDR3 is made up of 10 amino acids. V lost 4 bases and J lost 6, with 4 bases in between. CDR3 in DNA: TGTGCCAGCAGTGGCCTCGAGCAGTACTTC. This codes for CASSGLEQYF.

This clonotype came up many times. The V gene is TRBV29-1, the J gene TRBJ2-2; D might be TRBD1 (5 bases). V lost 6 bases and J lost 1, with 9 bases in between. The CDR3 is made up of 13 amino acids. The V gene's germline CDR1 is SQVTM and CDR2 ANQGSEA. The CDR3 sequence: CSVVGQNTGELFF. The CDR3 region has the DNA TGCAGCGTAGTCGGACAGAACACCGGGGAGCTGTTTTTT.

The table lists this clonotype with many counts. This rearrangement joins TRBV20-1 to TRBJ2-7; TRBD2 matches at 8 bases. The CDR3 covers 16 residues. V lost 0 bases, J lost 5 bases, and 12 bases stayed unmatched. Germline CDR1 reads DFQATT; CDR2 reads SNEGSKA (reference sequence). CDR3 nucleotide sequence: TGCAGTGCTAGAGATGGAGACAGCGGGAGTTCCGACGAGCAGTACTTC. It codes for CSARDGDSGSSDEQYF.

This clonotype was picked up a small number of times. The rearrangement uses TRBV3-1 and TRBJ1-1; D is ambiguous. Deletions cut 0 bases from V and 1 base from J, with 6 bases between. The CDR3 is 14 residues long. Per the germline V gene, CDR1 is LGHDT and CDR2 is YNNKEL (reference sequence). CDR3 nucleotide sequence: TGTGCCAGCAGCCAAGATACGTGGAACACTGAAGCTTTCTTT. Protein: CASSQDTWNTEAFF.

This clonotype was observed many times. This chain connects TRBV11-2 to TRBJ1-1; possible D gene TRBD1, 5 bases. Trimming removed 0 bases from V and 10 bases from J, with 21 bases in between. Germline loops: CDR1 SGHAT, CDR2 FQNNGV. This CDR3 spans 16 amino acids. Here the CDR3 DNA reads TGTGCCAGCAGCTTAGATCCCGGGCTAGAGGGGTTAGGAGCTTTCTTT. Translated, it gives CASSLDPGLEGLGAFF.

This clonotype was seen repeatedly, ten times or more. The V and J genes are TRBV5-1 and TRBJ2-7; 8 nucleotides align to TRBD2. The CDR3 totals 15 residues. After removal of 3 bases from V and 3 bases from J, the junction contained 8 bases not matched to a gene. Germline loops: CDR1 SGHRS, CDR2 YFSETQ. CDR3 DNA: TGCGCCAGCAGCTGGGGTAGCGGGGCTGGCTACGAGCAGTACTTC. Its protein is CASSWGSGAGYEQYF.

This clonotype was found many times. This chain uses TRBV5-1 with TRBJ2-3, with D perhaps TRBD1 (5 bases). The V gene's germline CDR1 is SGHRS and CDR2 YFSETQ. Trimming cost V 3 bases and J 0 bases, with 14 bases left between them. This CDR3 spans 16 amino acids. The CDR3 nucleotides are TGCGCCAGCAGCTACCCGGACACCTCTAGCACAGATACGCAGTATTTT. It translates to CASSYPDTSSTDTQYF.

This clonotype was counted many times. The V gene is TRBV5-6, the J gene TRBJ2-3; D not resolved. Germline V gives CDR1 SGHDT, CDR2 YYEEEE. V lost 2 bases and J 1 base, leaving 14 bases between the germline ends. This CDR3 spans 16 amino acids. CDR3 nucleotide sequence: TGTGCCAGCAGCTTAATGGTAGGCGGCGGCACAGATACGCAGTATTTT. Its translation: CASSLMVGGGTDTQYF.

This clonotype has a count of ten or more. The V and J genes are TRBV15 and TRBJ1-1, with D tentatively TRBD1 (6 bases). Germline CDR1 reads LNHNV; CDR2 reads YYDKDF (reference sequence). Trimming took off 3 bases at V and 4 bases at J, with 15 bases between the two ends. The CDR3 extends over 15 amino acids. Here the CDR3 reads CATSSHQGQLTEAFF. For the CDR3, the DNA is TGTGCCACCAGCAGCCATCAGGGGCAACTCACTGAAGCTTTCTTT. The variable domain in full, completed from reference TRBV15 and TRBJ1-1, reads DAMVIQNPRYQVTQFGKPVTLSCSQTLNHNVMYWYQQKSSQAPKLLFHYYDKDFNNEADTPDNFQSRRPNTSFCFLDIRSPGLGDTAMYLCATSSHQGQLTEAFFGQGTRLTVV.

This clonotype has at least ten counts. V is TRBV29-1 and J is TRBJ2-1; 8 bases match TRBD2. This CDR3 is 15 amino acids long. Germline V CDR1 and CDR2: SQVTM, ANQGSEA. Trimming removed 0 bases from V and 5 bases from J; junction bases left unmatched: 6. CDR3 residues: CSVEDVREGHNEQFF. The CDR3 nucleotides are TGCAGCGTTGAAGATGTCCGGGAGGGCCACAATGAGCAGTTCTTC.

There are many counts of this clonotype. V gene TRBV7-8 combines with J gene TRBJ2-1, with 7 bases that match TRBD2. The CDR3 runs 15 residues. With 5 bases clipped from V and 3 bases from J, the junction kept 7 bases outside the gene matches. In germline, CDR1 is SGHVS, CDR2 FQNEAQ. The CDR3 nucleotides are TGTGCCAGCAGCCCAGCGGGGACTTACTACAATGAGCAGTTCTTC. Translating it yields CASSPAGTYYNEQFF.

Only a few counts were recorded for this clonotype. This chain uses TRBV19 with TRBJ2-2, with 11 positions matching TRBD1. The CDR3 spans 17 residues. Trimming cost V 4 bases and J 7 bases; bases outside gene matches: 11. Germline-derived CDR1 and CDR2 are LNHDA and SQIVND (reference sequence). This chain's CDR3 is CASSNTGQGARDGELFF. The CDR3, as DNA: TGTGCCAGTAGTAACACTGGACAGGGGGCTCGGGACGGGGAGCTGTTTTTT.

This clonotype came up many times. A much larger clonotype is one base distant, so this may be a read error. The gene calls are TRBV5-5 and TRBJ2-1; 7 positions agree with TRBD2. The CDR3 is made up of 15 amino acids. Germline V gene sequence: CDR1 SGHKS, CDR2 YYEKEE (reference sequence). J was trimmed by 8 bases and V by 0 bases; bases with no gene match: 8. CDR3 sequence reads: CASSLEVGGRDEQFF. CDR3 DNA sequence: TGTGCCAGCAGCTTGGAAGTGGGAGGGCGCGATGAGCAGTTCTTC.

The table lists this clonotype with many counts. This CDR3 reads CSAREVGGPSYEQYF. The CDR3 DNA reads TGCAGTGCTAGAGAGGTTGGGGGGCCCTCCTACGAGCAGTACTTC. The chain recombines TRBV20-1 with TRBJ2-7; D tentatively fits TRBD1 or TRBD2 (6 bases each). Trimming pared 0 bases from V and 0 bases from J, leaving 12 bases between. The CDR3 consists of 15 residues. Germline CDR1 reads DFQATT; CDR2 reads SNEGSKA (reference sequence).

This clonotype was counted many times. The chain links TRBV20-1 to TRBJ1-3; D perhaps matches TRBD1 (5 bases). The germline V gene encodes CDR1 DFQATT and CDR2 SNEGSKA (reference sequence). The germline V and J ends were trimmed by 5 bases and 0 bases, with 20 bases remaining between them. The CDR3 has 17 residues. As DNA, the CDR3 is TGCAGTGCTCACGGGCCGGTGACAGTAGACTCTGGAAACACCATATATTTT. As protein: CSAHGPVTVDSGNTIYF.

This clonotype was seen ten or more times. The gene calls are TRBV7-2 and TRBJ2-7; D possibly corresponds to TRBD1 (6 bases). Deletions cut 4 bases from V and 1 base from J, with 14 bases between. CDR1 is SGHTA, CDR2 FQGNSA, per germline. This CDR3 comprises 15 residues. This CDR3 reads CASSSRRGISYEQYF. CDR3 bases: TGTGCCAGCAGCTCCCGAAGGGGGATTTCCTACGAGCAGTACTTC.